This TCR beta chain was obtained from a study of PD-1 blockade in classical Hodgkin lymphoma. For this clone: The target antigen is unknown.

The method was immunoSEQ multiplex PCR; TCRdb's version includes in-frame clones alone and lacks a portion of them. The table lists about 39,000 clones, around 80% of them singletons. Study-level points and caveats: Healthy donors were reported to have higher baseline TCR diversity than newly diagnosed patients. While CD8+ TCR diversity did not rise significantly by C4D1, CD4+ TCR diversity did.

Time point of the sample: cycle 4 day 1 (C4D1), after more than 5 weeks of nivolumab. Each patient's relapse followed autologous stem cell transplantation, and brentuximab vedotin exposure varied. Germline V gene data show CDR1 as MNHEY and CDR2 as SVGAGI. The CDR3 spans 14 residues. J lost 6 bases, V lost 4 bases, and 6 bases had no gene match. J is TRBJ1-2 and V is TRBV6-5, with 9 bases fitting TRBD1. The material sequenced was peripheral blood mononuclear cells (PBMCs), taken before the fourth cycle of nivolumab. The sequence came from a human donor with classical Hodgkin lymphoma. The chain's CDR3 is CASSWPQGADGYTF. The CDR3 DNA sequence: TGTGCCAGCAGTTGGCCACAGGGGGCAGATGGCTACACCTTC.